Shown below are 9 T cell receptor beta chains from a single sample sequenced in a study of Graves' ophthalmopathy and Graves' hyperthyroidism. Amplification targeted the TCR beta CDR3 regions, with RNA transcripts as the source material. RT-PCR with HTBI primers came first, then second-round multiplex PCR. In TCRdb, the multiplex PCR reads were re-called with MiXCR into one record per CDR3 protein. The sample carries approximately 540,000 distinct CDR3 sequences, about two fifths recorded once. The sequenced material came from peripheral blood or thyroid tissue (not recorded which). All receptors derive from an adult man with Graves' hyperthyroidism.

This clonotype was observed at least ten times. The chain joins TRBV7-9 to TRBJ1-6; D gene unclear. Trimming removed 9 bases at V and 5 bases at J, with 23 bases between. This CDR3 comprises 17 residues. From germline, CDR1 is SEHNR and CDR2 FQNEAQ (reference sequence). In nucleotides, the CDR3 is TGTGCCAGAACTGAAGGAAGGGCCCTAGCCAATAATTCACCCCTCCACTTT. Translated: CARTEGRALANNSPLHF.

V usage is TRBV15 and J usage is TRBJ1-2; D may be TRBD1 (5 bases). Trimming removed 0 bases at V and 6 bases at J, with 14 bases between. Germline loops: CDR1 LNHNV, CDR2 YYDKDF (reference sequence). The CDR3 length is 15 residues. CDR3 residues: CATSRDRGRAHGYTF. CDR3 bases: TGTGCCACCAGCAGAGATCGGGGCAGGGCACATGGCTACACCTTC. Supplemented by reference TRBV15 and TRBJ1-2, the full variable domain reads DAMVIQNPRYQVTQFGKPVTLSCSQTLNHNVMYWYQQKSSQAPKLLFHYYDKDFNNEADTPDNFQSRRPNTSFCFLDIRSPGLGDTAMYLCATSRDRGRAHGYTFGSGTRLTVV.

This clonotype was observed many times. This chain uses TRBV29-1 with TRBJ2-2; a possible D gene is TRBD1 (5 bases). Germline CDR1 reads SQVTM; CDR2 reads ANQGSEA. The V gene lost 5 bases and the J gene lost 0 bases, with 10 bases spanning the gap. There are 14 residues in the CDR3. The CDR3 here is CSVRGPTNTGELFF. Here the CDR3 DNA reads TGCAGCGTTAGGGGTCCTACGAACACCGGGGAGCTGTTTTTT.

J is TRBJ2-5 and V is TRBV5-1; maybe TRBD1 (7 bases). This CDR3 spans 15 amino acids. Germline CDR1 SGHRS, CDR2 YFSETQ. With 4 bases removed from V and 3 bases from J, the gap between germline ends came to 16 bases. The CDR3 protein is CASSIHGRGEETQYF. CDR3 DNA sequence: TGCGCCAGCAGCATCCACGGCAGGGGGGAAGAGACCCAGTACTTC.

This clonotype was seen repeatedly, ten times or more. CDR3 sequence: CASSLADSSNQPQHF. Here the CDR3 DNA reads TGTGCCAGCAGCTTAGCGGACAGTAGCAATCAGCCCCAGCATTTT. The rearrangement uses TRBV7-8 and TRBJ1-5; a weak D match, TRBD1 (6 bases). The ends were cut back, 0 bases at V and 0 bases at J, with 6 bases in the middle. The germline CDR1 and CDR2 sequences are SGHVS and FQNEAQ. The CDR3 covers 15 residues.

The chain uses TRBV29-1 and TRBJ2-2; unclear D gene. CDR1 and CDR2 (germline): SQVTM, ANQGSEA. V was shortened by 4 bases and J by 6 bases, with 6 bases between the two germline ends. The CDR3 contains 11 residues. The CDR3 DNA reads TGCAGCGTTGTGGTACCCGGGGAGCTGTTTTTT. Amino acids: CSVVVPGELFF.

The CDR3 sequence: CASSVASGGSYNSPLHF. In nucleotides, the CDR3 is TGTGCCAGCAGCGTAGCTTCAGGTGGATCCTATAATTCACCCCTCCACTTT. The chain uses TRBV9 and TRBJ1-6, with D hard to call. The CDR3 has 17 residues. The V and J ends lost 0 bases and 1 base respectively, with 11 bases between them. The germline V gene has CDR1 SGDLS and CDR2 YYNGEE.

This clonotype was detected only a few times. CDR3 amino acids: CASSQTAGNYGYTF. CDR3 nucleotides: TGTGCCAGCAGCCAAACGGCCGGGAACTATGGCTACACCTTC. The chain links TRBV3-1 to TRBJ1-2; D is undetermined. The V gene lost 2 bases and the J gene lost 2 bases, with 9 bases spanning the gap. The germline V gene has CDR1 LGHDT and CDR2 YNNKEL (reference sequence). CDR3 size: 14 residues.

The chain couples TRBV16 to TRBJ1-5; D gene uncertain. The CDR3 consists of 13 residues. CDR1 is KGHSY and CDR2 is FQNENV in the germline V gene. Trimming took off 2 bases at V and 4 bases at J, with 6 bases between the two ends. CDR3: CASSQRENQPQHF. The CDR3 region has the DNA TGTGCCAGCAGCCAAAGAGAAAATCAGCCCCAGCATTTT.